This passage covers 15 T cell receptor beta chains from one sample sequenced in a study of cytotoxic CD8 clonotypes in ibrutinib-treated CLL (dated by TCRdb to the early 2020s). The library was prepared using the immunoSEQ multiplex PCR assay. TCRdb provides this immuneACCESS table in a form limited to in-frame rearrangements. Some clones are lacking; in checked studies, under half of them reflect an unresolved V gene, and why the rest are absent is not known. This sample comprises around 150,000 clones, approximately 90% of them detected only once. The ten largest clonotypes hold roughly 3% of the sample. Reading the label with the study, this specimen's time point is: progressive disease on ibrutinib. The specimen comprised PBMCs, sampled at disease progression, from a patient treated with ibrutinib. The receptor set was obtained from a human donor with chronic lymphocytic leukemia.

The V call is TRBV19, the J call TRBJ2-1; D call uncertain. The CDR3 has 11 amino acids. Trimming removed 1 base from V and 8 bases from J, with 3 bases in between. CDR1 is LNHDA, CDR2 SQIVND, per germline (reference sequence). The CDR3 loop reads CASSIVDEQFF. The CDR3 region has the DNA TGTGCCAGTAGTATAGTGGATGAGCAGTTCTTC.

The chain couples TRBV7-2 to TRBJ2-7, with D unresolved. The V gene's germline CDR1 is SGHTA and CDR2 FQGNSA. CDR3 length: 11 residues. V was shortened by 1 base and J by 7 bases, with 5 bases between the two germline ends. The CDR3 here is CASSLVEEQYF. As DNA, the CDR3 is TGTGCCAGCAGCTTAGTGGAGGAGCAGTACTTC. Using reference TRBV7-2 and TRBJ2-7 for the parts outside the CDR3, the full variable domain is GAGVSQSPSNKVTEKGKDVELRCDPISGHTALYWYRQSLGQGLEFLIYFQGNSAPDKSGLPSDRFSAERTGGSVSTLTIQRTQQEDSAVYLCASSLVEEQYFGPGTRLTVT.

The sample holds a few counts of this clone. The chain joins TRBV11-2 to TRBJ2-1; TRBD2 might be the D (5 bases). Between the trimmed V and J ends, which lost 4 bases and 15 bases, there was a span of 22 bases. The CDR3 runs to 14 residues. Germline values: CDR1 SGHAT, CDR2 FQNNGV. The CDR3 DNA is TGTGCCAGCAGCTCTTTCTCCGCGAGGGTCGCCGCGTTCTTC. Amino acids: CASSSFSARVAAFF.

Written as DNA, the CDR3 is TGTGCCAGCAGCTTAGCCCCGGCGGAGAACTACGAGCAGTACTTC. This sequence encodes CASSLAPAENYEQYF. V usage is TRBV7-6 and J usage is TRBJ2-7; D gene unclear. Germline lookup yields CDR1 SGHVS and CDR2 FNYEAQ. V gave up 0 bases and J gave up 3 bases, with 12 bases separating them. The CDR3 is 15 amino acids.

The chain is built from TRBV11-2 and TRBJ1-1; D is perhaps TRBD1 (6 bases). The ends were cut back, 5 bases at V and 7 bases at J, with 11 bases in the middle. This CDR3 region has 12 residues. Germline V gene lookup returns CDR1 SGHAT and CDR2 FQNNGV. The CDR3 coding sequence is TGTGCCAGCAGCCTTACAGGGCGTGAAGCTTTCTTT. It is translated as CASSLTGREAFF.

Here the CDR3 reads CASSHPGTSVENIQYF. Here the CDR3 DNA reads TGTGCCAGCAGTCATCCCGGGACTAGCGTTGAGAACATTCAGTACTTC. This rearrangement joins TRBV6-6 to TRBJ2-4, with 10 bases that match TRBD2. The germline V gene has CDR1 MNHNY and CDR2 SVGAGI (reference sequence). This CDR3 is 16 amino acids long. The V and J ends lost 5 bases and 7 bases, in that order; junction bases with no gene match: 11.

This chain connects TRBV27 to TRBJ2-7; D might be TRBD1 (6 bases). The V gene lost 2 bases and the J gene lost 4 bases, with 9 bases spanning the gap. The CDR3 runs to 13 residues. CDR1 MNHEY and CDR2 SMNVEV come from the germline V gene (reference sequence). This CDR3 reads CASSLGGRYEQYF. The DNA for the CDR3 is TGTGCCAGCAGTTTAGGGGGCAGGTACGAGCAGTACTTC.

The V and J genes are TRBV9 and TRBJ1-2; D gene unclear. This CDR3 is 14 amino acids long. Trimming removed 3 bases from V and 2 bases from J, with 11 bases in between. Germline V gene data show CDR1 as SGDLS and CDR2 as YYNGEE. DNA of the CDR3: TGTGCCAGCAGCGCCGTAGTAATGAACTATGGCTACACCTTC. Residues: CASSAVVMNYGYTF.

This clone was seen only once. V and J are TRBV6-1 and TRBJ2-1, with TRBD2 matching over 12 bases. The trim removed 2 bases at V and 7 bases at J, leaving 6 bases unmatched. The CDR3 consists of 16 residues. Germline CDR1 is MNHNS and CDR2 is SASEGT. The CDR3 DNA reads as TGTGCCAGCAGTGAAAGACTAGCGGGAGTACGGAATGAGCAGTTCTTC. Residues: CASSERLAGVRNEQFF.

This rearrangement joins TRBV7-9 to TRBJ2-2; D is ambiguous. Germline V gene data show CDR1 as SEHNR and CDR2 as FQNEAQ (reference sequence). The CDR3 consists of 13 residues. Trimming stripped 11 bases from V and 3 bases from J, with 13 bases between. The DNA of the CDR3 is TGTGCCTTTGAAAGACGGGACACCGGGGAGCTGTTTTTT. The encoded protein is CAFERRDTGELFF.

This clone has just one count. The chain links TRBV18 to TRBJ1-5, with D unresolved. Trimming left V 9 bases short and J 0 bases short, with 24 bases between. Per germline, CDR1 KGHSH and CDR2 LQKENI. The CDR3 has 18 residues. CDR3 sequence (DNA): TGTGCCAGTTCCTACCGTCCTATCTCACAAAGTAGCAATCAGCCCCAGCATTTT. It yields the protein CASSYRPISQSSNQPQHF.

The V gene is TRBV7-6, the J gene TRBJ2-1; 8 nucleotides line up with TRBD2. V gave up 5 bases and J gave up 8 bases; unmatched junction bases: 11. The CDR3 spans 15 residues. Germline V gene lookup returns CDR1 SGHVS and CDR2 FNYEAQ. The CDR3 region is CASSQLAGTLDEQFF. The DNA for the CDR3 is TGTGCCAGCAGCCAGTTAGCGGGAACGCTCGATGAGCAGTTCTTC.

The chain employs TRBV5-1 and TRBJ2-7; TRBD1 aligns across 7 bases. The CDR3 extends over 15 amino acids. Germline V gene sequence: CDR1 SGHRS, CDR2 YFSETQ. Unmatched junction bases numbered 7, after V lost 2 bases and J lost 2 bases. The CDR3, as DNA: TGCGCCAGCAGCTTAGGGACAGTTTCTGCCTACGAGCAGTACTTC. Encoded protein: CASSLGTVSAYEQYF. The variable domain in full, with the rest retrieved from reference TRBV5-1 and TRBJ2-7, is KAGVTQTPRYLIKTRGQQVTLSCSPISGHRSVSWYQQTPGQGLQFLFEYFSETQRNKGNFPGRFSGRQFSNSRSEMNVSTLELGDSALYLCASSLGTVSAYEQYFGPGTRLTVT.

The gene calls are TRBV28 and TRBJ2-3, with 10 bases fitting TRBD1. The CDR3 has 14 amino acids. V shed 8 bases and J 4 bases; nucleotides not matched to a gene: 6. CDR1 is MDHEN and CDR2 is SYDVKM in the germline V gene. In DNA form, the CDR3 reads TGTGCCAGCGGGACAGGGGTGAGGGCAGATACGCAGTATTTT. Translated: CASGTGVRADTQYF.

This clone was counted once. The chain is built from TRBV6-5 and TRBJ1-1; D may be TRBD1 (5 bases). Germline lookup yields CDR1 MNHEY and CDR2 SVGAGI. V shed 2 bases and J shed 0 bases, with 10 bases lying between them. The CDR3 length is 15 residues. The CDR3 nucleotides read TGTGCCAGCAGTTACCGGGGCCTACTGAACACTGAAGCTTTCTTT. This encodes CASSYRGLLNTEAFF.